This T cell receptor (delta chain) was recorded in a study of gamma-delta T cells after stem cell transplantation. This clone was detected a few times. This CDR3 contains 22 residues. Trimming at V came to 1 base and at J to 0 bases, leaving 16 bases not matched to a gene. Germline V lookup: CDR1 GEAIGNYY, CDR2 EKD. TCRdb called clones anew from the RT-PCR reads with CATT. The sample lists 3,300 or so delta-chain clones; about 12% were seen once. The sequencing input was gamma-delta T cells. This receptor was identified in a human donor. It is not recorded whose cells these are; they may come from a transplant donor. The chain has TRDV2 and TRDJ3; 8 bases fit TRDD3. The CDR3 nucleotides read TGTGCCTGTGACACGAGCACTGGGGGTCATCTCAACCGCTCCTGGGACACCCGACAGATGTTTTTC. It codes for CACDTSTGGHLNRSWDTRQMFF.